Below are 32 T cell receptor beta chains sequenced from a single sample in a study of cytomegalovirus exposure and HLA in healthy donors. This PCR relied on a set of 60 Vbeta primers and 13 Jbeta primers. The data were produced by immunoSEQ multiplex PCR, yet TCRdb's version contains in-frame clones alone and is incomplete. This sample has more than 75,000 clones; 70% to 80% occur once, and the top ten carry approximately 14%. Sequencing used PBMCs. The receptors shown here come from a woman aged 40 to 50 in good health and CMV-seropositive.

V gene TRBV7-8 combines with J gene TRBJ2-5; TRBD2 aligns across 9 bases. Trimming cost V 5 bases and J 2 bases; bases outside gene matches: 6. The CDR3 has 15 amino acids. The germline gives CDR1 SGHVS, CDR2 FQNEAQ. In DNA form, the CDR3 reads TGTGCCAGCAGCCGTCCGACTAGCGGACAAGAGACCCAGTACTTC. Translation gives CASSRPTSGQETQYF.

The CDR3 region has the DNA TGCGCCAGCAGCTTGGACGGCAGGGGCGACGGCTACACCTTC. Amino acids: CASSLDGRGDGYTF. The J gene is TRBJ1-2, the V gene TRBV5-1; D is possibly TRBD1 (6 bases). The CDR3 is 14 amino acids. Looked up from germline, CDR1 is SGHRS and CDR2 is YFSETQ. The V end was cut by 0 bases, the J end by 8 bases, with 14 bases between.

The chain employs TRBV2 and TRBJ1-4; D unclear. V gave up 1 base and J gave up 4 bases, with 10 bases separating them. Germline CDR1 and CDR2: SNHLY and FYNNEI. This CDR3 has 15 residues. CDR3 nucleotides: TGTGCCAGCAGTGAAGAAGGAGCTCATAATGAAAAACTGTTTTTT. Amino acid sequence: CASSEEGAHNEKLFF.

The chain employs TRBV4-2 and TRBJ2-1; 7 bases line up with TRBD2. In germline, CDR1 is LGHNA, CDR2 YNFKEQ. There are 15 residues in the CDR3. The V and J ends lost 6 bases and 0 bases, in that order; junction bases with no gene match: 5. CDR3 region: CASRAAGDSYNEQFF. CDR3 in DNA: TGTGCCAGCAGGGCCGCGGGAGACTCCTACAATGAGCAGTTCTTC.

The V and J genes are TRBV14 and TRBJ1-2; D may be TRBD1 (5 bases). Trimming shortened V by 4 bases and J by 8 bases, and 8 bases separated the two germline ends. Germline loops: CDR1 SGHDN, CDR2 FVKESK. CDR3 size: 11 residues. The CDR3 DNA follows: TGTGCCAGCAGCCGGGGCGGCGGCTACACCTTC. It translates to CASSRGGGYTF.

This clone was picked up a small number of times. The CDR3 loop is CASSSLLAGVYNEQFF. The CDR3 region has the DNA TGTGCCAGCAGCTCCCTCCTAGCGGGAGTCTACAATGAGCAGTTCTTC. The rearrangement uses TRBV11-2 and TRBJ2-1, with TRBD2 matching over 10 bases. The CDR3 has 16 residues. Trimming cost V 4 bases and J 3 bases; bases outside gene matches: 6. From germline, CDR1 is SGHAT and CDR2 FQNNGV.

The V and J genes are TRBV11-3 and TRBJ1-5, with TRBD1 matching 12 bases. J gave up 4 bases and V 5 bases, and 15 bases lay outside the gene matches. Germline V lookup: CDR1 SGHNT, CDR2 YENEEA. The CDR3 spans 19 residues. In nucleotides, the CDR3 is TGTGCCAGCAGCAACCGGGACAGGGGGCTTTGTGGCGCTAATCAGCCCCAGCATTTT. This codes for CASSNRDRGLCGANQPQHF.

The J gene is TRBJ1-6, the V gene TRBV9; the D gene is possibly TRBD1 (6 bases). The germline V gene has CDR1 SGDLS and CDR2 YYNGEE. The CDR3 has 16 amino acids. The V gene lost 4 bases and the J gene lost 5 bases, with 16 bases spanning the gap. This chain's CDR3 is CASSPQGGRNNSPLHF. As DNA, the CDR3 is TGTGCCAGCAGCCCCCAAGGGGGAAGGAATAATTCACCCCTCCACTTT.

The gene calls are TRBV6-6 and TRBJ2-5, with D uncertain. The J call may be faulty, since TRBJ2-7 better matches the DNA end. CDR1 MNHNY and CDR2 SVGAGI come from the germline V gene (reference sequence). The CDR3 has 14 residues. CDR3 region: CASSYGQISYEQYF. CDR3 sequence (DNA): TGTGCCAGCAGTTACGGGCAGATCTCCTACGAGCAGTACTTC.

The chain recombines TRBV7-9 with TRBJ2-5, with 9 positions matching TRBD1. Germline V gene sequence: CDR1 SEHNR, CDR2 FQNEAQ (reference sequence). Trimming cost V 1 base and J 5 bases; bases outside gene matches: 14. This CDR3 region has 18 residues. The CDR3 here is CASSLGGVGTGKRETQYF. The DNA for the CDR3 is TGTGCCAGCAGCTTAGGAGGGGTGGGGACAGGGAAGAGGGAGACCCAGTACTTC.

CDR3 region: CASSEDRGNQETQYF. CDR3 bases: TGTGCCAGCAGTGAAGACAGGGGAAACCAAGAGACCCAGTACTTC. The gene calls are TRBV2 and TRBJ2-5; TRBD1 agrees at 7 bases. The germline V gene has CDR1 SNHLY and CDR2 FYNNEI. Germline trimming cut 1 base from V and 0 bases from J; bases unmatched to any gene: 2. There are 15 residues in the CDR3.

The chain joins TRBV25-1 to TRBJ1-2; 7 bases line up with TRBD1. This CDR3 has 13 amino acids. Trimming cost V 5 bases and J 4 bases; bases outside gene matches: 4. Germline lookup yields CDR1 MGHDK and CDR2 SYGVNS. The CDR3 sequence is CASSPGTAYGYTF. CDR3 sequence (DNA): TGTGCCAGCAGTCCGGGGACAGCCTATGGCTACACCTTC.

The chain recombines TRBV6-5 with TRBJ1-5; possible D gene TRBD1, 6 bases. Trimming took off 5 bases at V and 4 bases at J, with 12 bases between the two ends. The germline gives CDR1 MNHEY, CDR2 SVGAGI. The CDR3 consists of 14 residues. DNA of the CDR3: TGTGCCAGCAGTCTCCTGACAGGTAATCAGCCCCAGCATTTT. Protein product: CASSLLTGNQPQHF.

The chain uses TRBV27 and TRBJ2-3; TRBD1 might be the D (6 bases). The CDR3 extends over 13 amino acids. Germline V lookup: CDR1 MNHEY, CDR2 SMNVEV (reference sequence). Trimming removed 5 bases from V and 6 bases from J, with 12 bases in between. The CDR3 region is CASSLTGGDTQYF. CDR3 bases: TGTGCCAGCAGTCTGACAGGTGGGGATACGCAGTATTTT.

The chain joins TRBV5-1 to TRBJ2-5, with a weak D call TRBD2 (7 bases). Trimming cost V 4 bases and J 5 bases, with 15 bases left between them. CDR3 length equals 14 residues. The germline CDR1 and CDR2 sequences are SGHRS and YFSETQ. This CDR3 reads CASSPGHGRETQYF. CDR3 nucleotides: TGCGCCAGCAGCCCGGGACACGGGAGGGAGACCCAGTACTTC. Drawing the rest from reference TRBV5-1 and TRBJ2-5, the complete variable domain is KAGVTQTPRYLIKTRGQQVTLSCSPISGHRSVSWYQQTPGQGLQFLFEYFSETQRNKGNFPGRFSGRQFSNSRSEMNVSTLELGDSALYLCASSPGHGRETQYFGPGTRLLVL.

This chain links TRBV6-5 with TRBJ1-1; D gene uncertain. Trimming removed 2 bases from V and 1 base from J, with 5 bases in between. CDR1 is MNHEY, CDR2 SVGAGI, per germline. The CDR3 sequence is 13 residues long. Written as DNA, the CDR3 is TGTGCCAGCAGTTACGGCAGGAACACTGAAGCTTTCTTT. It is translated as CASSYGRNTEAFF.

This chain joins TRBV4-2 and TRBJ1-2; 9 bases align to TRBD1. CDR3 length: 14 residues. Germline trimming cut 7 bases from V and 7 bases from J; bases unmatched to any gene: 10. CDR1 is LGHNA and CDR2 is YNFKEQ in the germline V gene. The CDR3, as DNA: TGTGCCAGCAATACCGGGACAGGGAGAAGTGGCTACACCTTC. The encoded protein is CASNTGTGRSGYTF.

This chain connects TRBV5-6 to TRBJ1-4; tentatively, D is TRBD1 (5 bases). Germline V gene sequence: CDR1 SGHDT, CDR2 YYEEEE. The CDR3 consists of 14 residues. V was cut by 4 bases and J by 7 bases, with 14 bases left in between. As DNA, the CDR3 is TGTGCCAGCAGCCTCTACGGGGGAGGTGAAAAACTGTTTTTT. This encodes CASSLYGGGEKLFF. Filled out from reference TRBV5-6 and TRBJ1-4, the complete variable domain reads DAGVTQSPTHLIKTRGQQVTLRCSPKSGHDTVSWYQQALGQGPQFIFQYYEEEERQRGNFPDRFSGHQFPNYSSELNVNALLLGDSALYLCASSLYGGGEKLFFGSGTQLSVL.

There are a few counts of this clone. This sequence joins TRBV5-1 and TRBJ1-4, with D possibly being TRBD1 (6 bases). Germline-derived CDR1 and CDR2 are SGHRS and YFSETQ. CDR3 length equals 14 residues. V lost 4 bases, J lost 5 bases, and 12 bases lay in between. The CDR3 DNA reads TGCGCCAGCAGCCTCCGGGACACGAATGAAAAACTGTTTTTT. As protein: CASSLRDTNEKLFF.

For the CDR3, the DNA is TGTGCCAGCAGTTACTCCACGACGGGAAACTATGGCTACACCTTC. It is translated as CASSYSTTGNYGYTF. The chain couples TRBV6-6 to TRBJ1-2; no definite D call. Germline V gives CDR1 MNHNY, CDR2 SVGAGI (reference sequence). The V end was cut by 0 bases, the J end by 2 bases, with 10 bases between. The CDR3 length is 15 residues.

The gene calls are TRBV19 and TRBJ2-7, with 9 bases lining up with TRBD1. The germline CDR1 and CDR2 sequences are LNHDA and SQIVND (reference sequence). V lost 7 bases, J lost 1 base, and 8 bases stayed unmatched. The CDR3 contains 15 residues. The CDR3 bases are TGTGCCAGTACCTCCGGGACAGGGACGTCCTACGAGCAGTACTTC. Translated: CASTSGTGTSYEQYF.

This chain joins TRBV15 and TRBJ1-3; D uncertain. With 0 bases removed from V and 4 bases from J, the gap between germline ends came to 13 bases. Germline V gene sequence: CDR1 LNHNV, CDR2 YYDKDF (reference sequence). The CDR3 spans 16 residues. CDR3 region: CATSREPPRSGNTIYF. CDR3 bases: TGTGCCACCAGCAGAGAGCCCCCTAGGTCCGGAAACACCATATATTTT.

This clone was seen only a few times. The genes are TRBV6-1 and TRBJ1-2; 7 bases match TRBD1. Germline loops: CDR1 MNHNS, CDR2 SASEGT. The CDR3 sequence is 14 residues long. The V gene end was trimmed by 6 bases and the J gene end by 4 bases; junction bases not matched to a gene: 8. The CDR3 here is CASRGDSFIYGYTF. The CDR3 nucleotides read TGTGCCAGCAGAGGGGACAGCTTTATCTATGGCTACACCTTC.

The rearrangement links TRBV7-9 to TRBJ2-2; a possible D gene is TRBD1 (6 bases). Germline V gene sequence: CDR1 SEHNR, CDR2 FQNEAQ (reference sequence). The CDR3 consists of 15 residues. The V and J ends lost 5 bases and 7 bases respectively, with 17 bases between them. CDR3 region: CASSPQGPRGGELFF. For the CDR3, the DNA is TGTGCCAGCAGCCCCCAGGGACCCAGGGGCGGGGAGCTGTTTTTT.

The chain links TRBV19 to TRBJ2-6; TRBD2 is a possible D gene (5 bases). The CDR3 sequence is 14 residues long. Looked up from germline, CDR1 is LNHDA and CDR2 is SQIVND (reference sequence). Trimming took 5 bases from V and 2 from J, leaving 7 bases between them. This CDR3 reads CASSPGTGANVLTF. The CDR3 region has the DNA TGTGCCAGTAGTCCGGGGACTGGGGCCAACGTCCTGACTTTC.

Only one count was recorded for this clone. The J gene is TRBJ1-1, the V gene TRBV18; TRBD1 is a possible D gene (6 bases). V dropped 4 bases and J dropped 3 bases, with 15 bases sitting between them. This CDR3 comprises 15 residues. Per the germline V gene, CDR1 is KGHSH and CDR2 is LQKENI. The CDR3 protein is CASSLPGTLHTEAFF. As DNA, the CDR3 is TGTGCCAGCTCACTACCCGGGACACTACACACTGAAGCTTTCTTT. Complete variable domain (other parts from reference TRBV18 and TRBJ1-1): NAGVMQNPRHLVRRRGQEARLRCSPMKGHSHVYWYRQLPEEGLKFMVYLQKENIIDESGMPKERFSAEFPKEGPSILRIQQVVRGDSAAYFCASSLPGTLHTEAFFGQGTRLTVV.

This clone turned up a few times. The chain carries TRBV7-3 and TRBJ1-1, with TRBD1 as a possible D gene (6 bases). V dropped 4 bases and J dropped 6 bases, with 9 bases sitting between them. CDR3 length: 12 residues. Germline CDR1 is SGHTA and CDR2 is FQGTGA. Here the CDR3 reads CASSSGVAEAFF. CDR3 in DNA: TGTGCCAGCAGCTCAGGGGTAGCTGAAGCTTTCTTT. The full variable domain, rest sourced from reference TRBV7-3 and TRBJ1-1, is GAGVSQTPSNKVTEKGKYVELRCDPISGHTALYWYRQSLGQGPEFLIYFQGTGAADDSGLPNDRFFAVRPEGSVSTLKIQRTERGDSAVYLCASSSGVAEAFFGQGTRLTVV.

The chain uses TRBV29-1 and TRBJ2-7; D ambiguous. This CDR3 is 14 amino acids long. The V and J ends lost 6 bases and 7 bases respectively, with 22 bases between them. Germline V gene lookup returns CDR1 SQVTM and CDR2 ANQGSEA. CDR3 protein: CSVQIQALPHEQYF. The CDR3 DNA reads TGCAGCGTGCAGATTCAGGCGCTGCCCCATGAGCAGTACTTC.

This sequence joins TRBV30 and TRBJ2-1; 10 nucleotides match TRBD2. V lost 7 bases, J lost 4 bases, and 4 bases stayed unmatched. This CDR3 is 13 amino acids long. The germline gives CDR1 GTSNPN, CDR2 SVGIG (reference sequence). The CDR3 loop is CAFTSGVYNEQFF. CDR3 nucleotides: TGTGCCTTCACTAGCGGGGTTTACAATGAGCAGTTCTTC.

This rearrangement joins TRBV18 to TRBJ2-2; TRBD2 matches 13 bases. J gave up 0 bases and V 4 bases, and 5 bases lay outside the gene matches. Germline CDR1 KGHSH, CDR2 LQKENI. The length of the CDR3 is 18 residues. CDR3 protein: CASSQWTSGGANTGELFF. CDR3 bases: TGTGCCAGCTCACAGTGGACTAGCGGGGGCGCGAACACCGGGGAGCTGTTTTTT.

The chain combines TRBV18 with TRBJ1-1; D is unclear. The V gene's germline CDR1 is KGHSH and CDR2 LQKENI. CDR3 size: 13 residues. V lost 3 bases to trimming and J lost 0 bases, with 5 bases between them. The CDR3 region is CASSPQMNTEAFF. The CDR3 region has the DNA TGTGCCAGCTCACCCCAGATGAACACTGAAGCTTTCTTT.

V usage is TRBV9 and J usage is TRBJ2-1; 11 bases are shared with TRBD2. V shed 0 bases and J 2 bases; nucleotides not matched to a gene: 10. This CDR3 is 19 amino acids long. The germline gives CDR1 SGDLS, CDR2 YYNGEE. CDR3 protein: CASSVGLAGGTPTYNEQFF. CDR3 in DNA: TGTGCCAGCAGCGTAGGGCTAGCGGGAGGAACTCCGACCTACAATGAGCAGTTCTTC.